The entry that follows covers one TCR beta chain sequence. Donors in Cohort 3 who had recovered were those with two negative PCRs, healthcare professional clearance, or resolution of their symptoms. Germline V CDR1 and CDR2: SGHKS, YYEKEE (reference sequence). V shed 4 bases and J shed 5 bases, with 3 bases lying between them. CDR3 length: 11 amino acids. This specimen comes from a study of blood T cell repertoires in COVID-19. Some clones are missing from TCRdb's copy, which holds only in-frame ones; the method was immunoSEQ multiplex PCR. The top ten hold 1% to 1.5% of the sample, which has roughly 360,000 clones, more than 75% seen once.

The clonotype comes from a man aged 25 to 45 who had recovered from COVID-19. What was sequenced was PBMCs or T cells enriched from blood (not recorded which). The chain joins TRBV5-5 to TRBJ2-2, with unresolved D. In DNA form, the CDR3 reads TGTGCCAGCAGCACAACCGGGGAGCTGTTTTTT. Its protein is CASSTTGELFF.